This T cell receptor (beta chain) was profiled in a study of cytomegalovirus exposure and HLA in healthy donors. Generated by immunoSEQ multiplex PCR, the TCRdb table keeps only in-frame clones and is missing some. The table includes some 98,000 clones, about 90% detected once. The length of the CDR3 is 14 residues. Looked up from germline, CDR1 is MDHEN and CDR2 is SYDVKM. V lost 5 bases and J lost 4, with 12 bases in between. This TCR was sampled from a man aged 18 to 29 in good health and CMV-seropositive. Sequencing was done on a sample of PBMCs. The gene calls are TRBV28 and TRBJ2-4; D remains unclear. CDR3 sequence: CASSQKTSKNIQYF. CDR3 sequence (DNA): TGTGCCAGCAGTCAGAAAACCTCTAAAAACATTCAGTACTTC. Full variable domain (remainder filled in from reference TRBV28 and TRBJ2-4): DVKVTQSSRYLVKRTGEKVFLECVQDMDHENMFWYRQDPGLGLRLIYFSYDVKMKEKGDIPEGYSVSREKKERFSLILESASTNQTSMYLCASSQKTSKNIQYFGAGTRLSVL.